Below, 24 T cell receptor beta chains from the same sample are listed, as sequenced in a study of shared clonotypes between healthy human individuals. The protocol was immunoSEQ multiplex PCR, while the TCRdb copy is restricted to in-frame clones and leaves out a portion. The repertoire has approximately 710,000 clones, about nine tenths of them found once; the top ten carry 30% to 40%. Sequencing was carried out using memory CD8+ T cells from PBMCs. Subset of the sample: CD45RO+ cells pooled with CCR7-negative TemRA cells. The receptor set was obtained from a man aged 18 to 30 in good health. Some clones in this sample may be carry-over from other donors' samples.

A single count supports this clone. The rearrangement links TRBV9 to TRBJ2-1, with a weak D call TRBD2 (5 bases). The CDR3 extends over 19 amino acids. Trimming stripped 0 bases from V and 0 bases from J, with 19 bases between. Germline lookup yields CDR1 SGDLS and CDR2 YYNGEE. The CDR3 protein is CASSVGADSPTSSYNEQFF. The CDR3, as DNA: TGTGCCAGCAGCGTAGGGGCGGACTCTCCTACCAGCTCCTACAATGAGCAGTTCTTC.

The chain carries TRBV27 and TRBJ2-7; 7 nucleotides align to TRBD1. With 2 bases clipped from V and 6 bases from J, the junction kept 7 bases outside the gene matches. The V gene's germline CDR1 is MNHEY and CDR2 SMNVEV (reference sequence). CDR3 length equals 14 residues. In DNA form, the CDR3 reads TGTGCCAGCAGTTTAAACAGGGGTGATGGCGAGCAGTACTTC. Translation gives CASSLNRGDGEQYF.

The chain combines TRBV2 with TRBJ2-1; the match to TRBD2 covers 8 bases. V lost 0 bases and J lost 8; bases outside the gene matches: 9. The CDR3 sequence is 16 residues long. Germline values: CDR1 SNHLY, CDR2 FYNNEI. CDR3 DNA sequence: TGTGCCAGCAGTGAAGCGCCGGGACTAGACGCCCATGAGCAGTTCTTC. This codes for CASSEAPGLDAHEQFF. The complete variable domain, with remaining parts taken from reference TRBV2 and TRBJ2-1, reads EPEVTQTPSHQVTQMGQEVILRCVPISNHLYFYWYRQILGQKVEFLVSFYNNEISEKSEIFDDQFSVERPDGSNFTLKIRSTKLEDSAMYFCASSEAPGLDAHEQFFGPGTRLTVL.

The rearrangement joins TRBV10-3 to TRBJ2-2, with TRBD1 as a possible D gene (5 bases). Trimming pared 6 bases from V and 7 bases from J, leaving 12 bases between. The CDR3 totals 13 residues. CDR1 is ENHRY, CDR2 SYGVKD, per germline. CDR3 nucleotides: TGTGCCATCAGGAAACAGGTAAGCGGGGAGCTGTTTTTT. Protein product: CAIRKQVSGELFF.

This chain joins TRBV5-1 and TRBJ2-7; 10 nucleotides line up with TRBD1. The V gene end was trimmed by 4 bases and the J gene end by 2 bases; junction bases not matched to a gene: 6. This CDR3 is built from 15 residues. Germline values: CDR1 SGHRS, CDR2 YFSETQ. Here the CDR3 reads CASSLLDRGPYEQYF. In DNA form, the CDR3 reads TGCGCCAGCAGCCTACTAGACAGGGGGCCCTACGAGCAGTACTTC.

V usage is TRBV7-9 and J usage is TRBJ1-1, with 7 bases that match TRBD1. With 4 bases clipped from V and 5 bases from J, the junction kept 19 bases outside the gene matches. The CDR3 consists of 18 residues. Germline V gene data show CDR1 as SEHNR and CDR2 as FQNEAQ (reference sequence). As DNA, the CDR3 is TGTGCCAGCAGCTCCCAGACAGGGACGCCCCATAGCTGGACTGAAGCTTTCTTT. It codes for CASSSQTGTPHSWTEAFF.

The V and J genes are TRBV5-1 and TRBJ2-1; 7 bases agree with TRBD1. CDR3 size: 14 residues. Germline CDR1 SGHRS, CDR2 YFSETQ. Losses at the gene ends were 6 bases for V and 4 bases for J; bases not matched to a gene: 7. The CDR3: CASIPDRTYNEQFF. The CDR3 nucleotides read TGCGCCAGCATCCCGGACAGGACTTACAATGAGCAGTTCTTC.

Note on this clone: Without the conserved terminal phenylalanine or tryptophan, this CDR3 likely stems from a read error. The limits of the CDR3 on the DNA are not certain, so only TCRdb's listed CDR3 is given. The chain links TRBV21-1 to TRBJ1-5. TRBV21-1 is described as a pseudogene. The CDR3 totals 10 residues, both ends included. The CDR3 is CASRKKSLLS.

V gene TRBV4-1 combines with J gene TRBJ1-6; D gene unclear. Germline CDR1 and CDR2: MGHRA and YSYEKL. The CDR3 contains 15 residues. The V end was cut by 4 bases, the J end by 0 bases, with 7 bases between. In nucleotides, the CDR3 is TGCGCCAGCAGCCTGGGGAGCTCCTATAATTCACCCCTCCACTTT. It is translated as CASSLGSSYNSPLHF.

V usage is TRBV19 and J usage is TRBJ1-1, with D perhaps TRBD1 (5 bases). CDR3 size: 12 residues. Germline CDR1 LNHDA, CDR2 SQIVND (reference sequence). The V end was cut by 1 base, the J end by 11 bases, with 11 bases between. The CDR3 reads CASSIGGVSAFF. DNA of the CDR3: TGTGCCAGTAGTATAGGGGGGGTTTCGGCTTTCTTT. Complete variable domain (other parts from reference TRBV19 and TRBJ1-1): DGGITQSPKYLFRKEGQNVTLSCEQNLNHDAMYWYRQDPGQGLRLIYYSQIVNDFQKGDIAEGYSVSREKKESFPLTVTSAQKNPTAFYLCASSIGGVSAFFGQGTRLTVV.

This chain joins TRBV19 and TRBJ2-7; D unresolved. Per germline, CDR1 LNHDA and CDR2 SQIVND (reference sequence). Trimming cost V 5 bases and J 0 bases, with 8 bases left between them. This CDR3 is 13 amino acids long. CDR3 nucleotides: TGTGCCAGTAGTCCGTTTCCCTCCTACGAGCAGTACTTC. The encoded protein is CASSPFPSYEQYF.

The chain employs TRBV7-9 and TRBJ1-2; no reliable D call. V was pared by 5 bases and J by 8 bases, with 15 bases between. Germline V lookup: CDR1 SEHNR, CDR2 FQNEAQ (reference sequence). The CDR3 spans 13 residues. The CDR3 reads CASSPGLYVGYTF. DNA for the CDR3: TGTGCCAGCAGCCCAGGACTCTATGTCGGCTACACCTTC.

This clone came up a few times. The chain carries TRBV27 and TRBJ2-7; 8 bases are a match to TRBD2. V was pared by 0 bases and J by 6 bases, with 4 bases of the junction left unmatched. From germline, CDR1 is MNHEY and CDR2 SMNVEV (reference sequence). The CDR3 length is 14 residues. For the CDR3, the DNA is TGTGCCAGCAGTTTATCGGGACTAGTTTTCGAGCAGTACTTC. It yields the protein CASSLSGLVFEQYF.

The rearrangement joins TRBV9 to TRBJ2-1; possibly TRBD2 for D (5 bases). Trimming cost V 3 bases and J 8 bases, with 15 bases left between them. The CDR3 covers 14 residues. Germline V gene sequence: CDR1 SGDLS, CDR2 YYNGEE. CDR3 DNA: TGTGCCAGCAGCGCGTACGGGGTAAGCGATGAGCAGTTCTTC. Protein product: CASSAYGVSDEQFF.

The genes are TRBV9 and TRBJ2-2; D unclear. This CDR3 is built from 14 residues. The germline CDR1 and CDR2 sequences are SGDLS and YYNGEE. V was cut by 3 bases and J by 3 bases, with 9 bases left in between. The CDR3 loop reads CASSGPHYTGELFF. As DNA, the CDR3 is TGTGCCAGCAGCGGCCCTCATTACACCGGGGAGCTGTTTTTT.

The genes are TRBV6-6 and TRBJ2-7, with D tentatively TRBD1 (5 bases). This CDR3 has 14 amino acids. Deletions cut 7 bases from V and 2 bases from J, with 15 bases between. Germline V CDR1 and CDR2: MNHNY, SVGAGI (reference sequence). Written as DNA, the CDR3 is TGTGCCAGCATTGGCAGGGATGGGACCTACGAGCAGTACTTC. It yields the protein CASIGRDGTYEQYF.

V is TRBV6-6 and J is TRBJ2-2; unclear D gene. The CDR3 runs 14 residues. Trimming left V 2 bases short and J 4 bases short, with 8 bases between. Germline CDR1 and CDR2: MNHNY and SVGAGI (reference sequence). The CDR3 sequence is CASSYGVVTGELFF. The CDR3 nucleotides read TGTGCCAGCAGTTACGGGGTCGTCACCGGGGAGCTGTTTTTT.

V and J are TRBV11-3 and TRBJ1-1; no firm D call. Germline V gene data show CDR1 as SGHNT and CDR2 as YENEEA. The CDR3 has 13 amino acids. Trimming stripped 1 base from V and 2 bases from J, with 5 bases between. Written as DNA, the CDR3 is TGTGCCAGCAGCTTAGGCATAAACACTGAAGCTTTCTTT. Translated: CASSLGINTEAFF.

V and J are TRBV7-9 and TRBJ2-5; tentative D call: TRBD1 (6 bases). The length of the CDR3 is 16 residues. CDR1 and CDR2 (germline): SEHNR, FQNEAQ (reference sequence). The germline V and J ends were trimmed by 11 bases and 0 bases, with 22 bases remaining between them. In DNA form, the CDR3 reads TGTGCCTGCCGGACCGAGACGGACAGCTACCAAGAGACCCAGTACTTC. Protein sequence: CACRTETDSYQETQYF.

The chain combines TRBV7-2 with TRBJ2-7; 12 nucleotides agree with TRBD2. With V trimmed by 5 bases and J by 1 base, 3 bases remained unmatched. The CDR3 is made up of 15 amino acids. Germline-derived CDR1 and CDR2 are SGHTA and FQGNSA. The CDR3, as DNA: TGTGCCAGCAGCATCGGACTAGCGGGATCCTACGAGCAGTACTTC. Residues: CASSIGLAGSYEQYF.

The genes are TRBV28 and TRBJ1-4, with D unclear. The V and J ends lost 3 bases and 8 bases respectively, with 4 bases between them. The germline CDR1 and CDR2 sequences are MDHEN and SYDVKM. The CDR3 sequence is 11 residues long. CDR3 protein: CASSFLEKLFF. As DNA, the CDR3 is TGTGCCAGCAGTTTTTTGGAAAAACTGTTTTTT.

This clone appeared a few times. The same CDR3 can be traced to other DNA sequences in this sample. This chain links TRBV9 with TRBJ2-7; no definite D call. The germline V gene has CDR1 SGDLS and CDR2 YYNGEE. Trimming stripped 0 bases from V and 4 bases from J, with 8 bases between. The CDR3 runs to 13 residues. The CDR3: CASSVGAGYEQYF. The DNA of the CDR3 is TGTGCCAGCAGCGTAGGGGCCGGGTACGAGCAGTACTTC.

This clone appeared a few times. The chain couples TRBV19 to TRBJ1-2; 8 positions agree with TRBD1. Looked up from germline, CDR1 is LNHDA and CDR2 is SQIVND (reference sequence). Trimming at V came to 6 bases and at J to 2 bases, leaving 8 bases not matched to a gene. The CDR3 is 15 residues long. This CDR3 is CASSPRTGRNYGYTF. The DNA for the CDR3 is TGTGCCAGTAGCCCCAGGACAGGGAGAAACTATGGCTACACCTTC.

Here the CDR3 reads CASSLHPSGRADEQFF. In DNA, the CDR3 is TGTGCCAGCAGCCTACACCCTAGCGGGAGGGCTGATGAGCAGTTCTTC. The V and J genes are TRBV7-8 and TRBJ2-1, with 12 bases that match TRBD2. V lost 5 bases, J lost 8 bases, and 10 bases stayed unmatched. The CDR3 consists of 16 residues. The germline CDR1 and CDR2 sequences are SGHVS and FQNEAQ.